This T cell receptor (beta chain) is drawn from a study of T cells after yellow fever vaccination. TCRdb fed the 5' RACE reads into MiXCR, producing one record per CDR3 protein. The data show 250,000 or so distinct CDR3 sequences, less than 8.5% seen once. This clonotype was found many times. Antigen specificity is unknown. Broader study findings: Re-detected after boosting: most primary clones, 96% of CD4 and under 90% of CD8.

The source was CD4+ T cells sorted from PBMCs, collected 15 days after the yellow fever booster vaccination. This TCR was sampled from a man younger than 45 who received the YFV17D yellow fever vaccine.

The CDR3 DNA reads TGCAGCGTTAGTGGACCTGCAACTAATGAAAAACTGTTTTTT. Translating it yields CSVSGPATNEKLFF. The chain carries TRBV29-1 and TRBJ1-4; D is unclear. In germline, CDR1 is SQVTM, CDR2 ANQGSEA. V lost 5 bases to trimming and J lost 0 bases, with 10 bases between them. CDR3 length: 14 amino acids.